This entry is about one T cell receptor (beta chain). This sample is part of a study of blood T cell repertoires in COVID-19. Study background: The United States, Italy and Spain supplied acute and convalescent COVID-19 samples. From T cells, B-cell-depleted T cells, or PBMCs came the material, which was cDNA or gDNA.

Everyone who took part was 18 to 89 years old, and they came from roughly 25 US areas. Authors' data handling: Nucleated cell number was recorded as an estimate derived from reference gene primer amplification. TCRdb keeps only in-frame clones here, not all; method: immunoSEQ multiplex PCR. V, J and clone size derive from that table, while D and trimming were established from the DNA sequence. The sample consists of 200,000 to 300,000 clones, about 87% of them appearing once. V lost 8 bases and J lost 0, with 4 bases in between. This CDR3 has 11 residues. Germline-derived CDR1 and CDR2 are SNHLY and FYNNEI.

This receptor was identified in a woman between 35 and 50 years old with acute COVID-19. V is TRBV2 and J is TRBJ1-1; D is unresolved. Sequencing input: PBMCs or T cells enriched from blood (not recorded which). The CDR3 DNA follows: TGTGCCAGCCTACTGAACACTGAAGCTTTCTTT. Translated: CASLLNTEAFF.